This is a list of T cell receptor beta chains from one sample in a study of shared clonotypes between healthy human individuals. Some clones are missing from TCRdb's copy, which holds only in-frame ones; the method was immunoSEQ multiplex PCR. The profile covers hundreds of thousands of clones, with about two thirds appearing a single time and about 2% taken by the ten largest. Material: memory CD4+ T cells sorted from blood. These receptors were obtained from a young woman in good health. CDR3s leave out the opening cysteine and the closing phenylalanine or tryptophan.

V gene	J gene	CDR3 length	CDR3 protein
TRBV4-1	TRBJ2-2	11	ASSQIKPGELF
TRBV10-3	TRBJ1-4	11	ATGTASNEKLF
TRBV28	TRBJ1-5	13	ASSLGGRSNQPQH
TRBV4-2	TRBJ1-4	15	ASRQMGGGATNEKLF
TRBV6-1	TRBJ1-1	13	ASSAQVVGRPEAF
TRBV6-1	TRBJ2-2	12	ASSEQLATGELF
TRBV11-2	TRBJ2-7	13	ASSLLAGGPGEQY
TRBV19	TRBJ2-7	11	ASSRTGSYEQY
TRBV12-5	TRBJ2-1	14	ASGLGASGISIEQF
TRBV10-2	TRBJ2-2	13	ASRRGQGAAGELF
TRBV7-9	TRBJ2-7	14	ASSLAAPAAPYEQY
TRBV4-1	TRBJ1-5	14	ASSQEREDSNQPQH
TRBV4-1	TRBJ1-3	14	ASSQTSDRLGNTIY
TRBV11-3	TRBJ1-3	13	ASSSGTHTGNTIY
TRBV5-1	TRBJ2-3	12	ASSSPRFTDTQY
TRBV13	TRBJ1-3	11	ASSSRPGNTIY
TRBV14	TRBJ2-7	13	ASSQGLAGGYEQY
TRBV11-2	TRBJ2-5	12	ASSLMVFQETQY
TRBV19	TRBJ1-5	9	ASSIAGPQH
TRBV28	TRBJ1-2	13	ASRFPLGRTYGYT
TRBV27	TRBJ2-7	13	ASSPGGGRRYEQY
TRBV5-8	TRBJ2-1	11	ASSKGLASEQF
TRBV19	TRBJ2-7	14	ASSLRGSGGRDEQY
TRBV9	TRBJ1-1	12	ASSVSWGNTEAF
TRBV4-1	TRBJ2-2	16	ASSQVGSAGSNTGELF
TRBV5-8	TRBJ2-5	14	ASSLGGLAGSKTQY
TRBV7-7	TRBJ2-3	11	ASSRQGLDTQY
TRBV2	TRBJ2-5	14	ASTPTGSGSRETQY
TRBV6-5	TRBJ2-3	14	ASSYSLSRSTDTQY
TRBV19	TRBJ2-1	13	ASSMGLAVSNEQF
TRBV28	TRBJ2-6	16	ASSLFRGRDSGANVLT
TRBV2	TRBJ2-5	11	ASSSVGGETQY
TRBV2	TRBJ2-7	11	ASRVAGIYEQY
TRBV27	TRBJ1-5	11	ASAGQGNQPQH
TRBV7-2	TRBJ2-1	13	ASSPPVSSYNEQF
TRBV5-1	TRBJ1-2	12	ASNRDRDLYGYT
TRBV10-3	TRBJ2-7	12	AISDRTDSYEQY
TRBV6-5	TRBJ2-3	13	ASSSGSTPTDTQY
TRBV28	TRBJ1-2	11	ASSFTGVQGYT
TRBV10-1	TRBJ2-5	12	ASSEAGAPETQY
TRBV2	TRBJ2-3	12	ASRVFPSTDTQY
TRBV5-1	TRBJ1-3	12	ASKQASSGNTIY
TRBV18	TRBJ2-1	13	ASFTGGQIGNEQF
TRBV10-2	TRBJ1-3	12	ASRTSRDGNTIY
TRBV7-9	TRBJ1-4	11	ASSLAGNEKLF
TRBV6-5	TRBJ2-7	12	ASSYGNGPYEQY
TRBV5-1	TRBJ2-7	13	ASSLVVDSSYEQY
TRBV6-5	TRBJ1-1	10	ASSYGRSGAF
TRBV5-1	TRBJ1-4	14	ASSPLPGETNEKLF
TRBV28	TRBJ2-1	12	ASSLGGRIHEQF
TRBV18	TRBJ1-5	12	ASSPGLGNQPQH
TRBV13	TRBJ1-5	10	ASSLVQGPQH
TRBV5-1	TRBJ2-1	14	ASSFREAGGYNEQF
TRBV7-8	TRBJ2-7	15	ASSTTRRGTVSYEQY
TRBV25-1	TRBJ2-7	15	ASSAIEPGQVFYEQY
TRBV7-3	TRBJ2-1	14	ASSSRLGGIYNEQF
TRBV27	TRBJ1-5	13	ASSRASGGYQPQH
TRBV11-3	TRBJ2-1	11	ASSLMGRGEQF
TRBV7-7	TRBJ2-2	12	ASSLGTRAGELF